This T cell receptor beta chain was sequenced in a study of memory CD8 T cells in hepatitis C reinfection. Study in general: After reinfection, a couple of primary-infection resolvers became chronically infected. Between 3 and 8 weeks after reinfection detection, peak samples were drawn.

The germline V gene has CDR1 SEHNR and CDR2 FQNEAQ (reference sequence). V was trimmed by 10 bases and J by 6 bases, leaving 15 bases between them. The CDR3 contains 12 residues. General study findings and limits: About five donors were too few for definitive public clonotype conclusions.

Sequencing used immunoSEQ multiplex PCR; TCRdb keeps in-frame clones, though not all of them. Here the sample spans a few thousand clones, approximately 90% being singletons. Described time point: peak reinfection, 3 to 8 weeks after reinfection detection. No in vitro expansion preceded TCR sequencing of the sorted cells. Two donors provided sorted CD3+ CD8+ CD45RO- naive CD8 T cells at all three reinfection time points. Concerning this clone itself: Its antigen is undetermined.

Material: naive CD8+ T cells sorted from blood. This receptor was taken from a man aged 45-65 years with hepatitis C virus infection. V gene TRBV7-9 combines with J gene TRBJ1-1; D perhaps matches TRBD1 (6 bases). CDR3 nucleotides: TGTGCCACTAGACCAGGGGTTCCTGAAGCTTTCTTT. This codes for CATRPGVPEAFF.